This TCR beta chain was identified during a study of cytomegalovirus exposure and HLA in healthy donors. Study summary: In a later analysis, the 130 or so validation repertoires were reported to have used the same platform as the approximately 690 first-cohort repertoires.

With respect to this clone: Its antigen is not identified.

From the 120-subject validation cohort, which was separate from the roughly 610-subject first cohort, the donors were drawn. General study results and limits: TCR clusters originating in the first cohort tended to co-occur in the approximately 130 validation repertoires, according to a later analysis. Rarity marked most TCR sequences, yet some public TCRs occurred in many donors.

The assay was immunoSEQ multiplex PCR, and TCRdb's table has in-frame clones only and misses some. Of about 130,000 clones detected, about 87% appear once; the ten largest clones hold about 6.7%. The germline gives CDR1 KGHSH, CDR2 LQKENI. V lost 0 bases, J lost 3 bases, and 12 bases lay in between. The CDR3 sequence is 16 residues long. Sequences were obtained from PBMCs. This sequence was found in a woman aged 25 to 39 in good health and CMV-seropositive. This sequence joins TRBV18 and TRBJ2-1; D possibly corresponds to TRBD1 (6 bases). In DNA form, the CDR3 reads TGTGCCAGCTCACCACCATCCGGGACAAGCTACAATGAGCAGTTCTTC. Translating gives CASSPPSGTSYNEQFF.